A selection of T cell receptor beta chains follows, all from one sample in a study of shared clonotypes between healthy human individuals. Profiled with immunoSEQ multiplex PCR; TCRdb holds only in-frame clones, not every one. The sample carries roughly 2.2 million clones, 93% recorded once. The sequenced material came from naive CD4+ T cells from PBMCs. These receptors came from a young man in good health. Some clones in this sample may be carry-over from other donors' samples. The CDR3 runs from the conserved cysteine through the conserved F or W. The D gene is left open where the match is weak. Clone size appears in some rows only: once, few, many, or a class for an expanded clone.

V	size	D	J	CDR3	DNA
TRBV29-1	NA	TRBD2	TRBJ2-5	CSVVGGSETQYF	TGCAGCGTAGTCGGGGGGAGTGAGACCCAGTACTTC
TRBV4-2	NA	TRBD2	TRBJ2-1	CASSQEPQRDYNEQFF	TGTGCCAGCAGCCAAGAACCCCAGCGGGACTACAATGAGCAGTTCTTC
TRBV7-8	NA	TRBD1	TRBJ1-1	CASSLRDRVGTEAFF	TGTGCCAGCAGCTTAAGGGACAGGGTTGGCACTGAAGCTTTCTTT
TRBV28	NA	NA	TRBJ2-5	CASSLGLGMETQYF	TGTGCCAGCAGTTTAGGCTTAGGGATGGAGACCCAGTACTTC
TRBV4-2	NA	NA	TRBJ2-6	CASSQESPRIERSGANVLTF	TGTGCCAGCAGCCAAGAAAGCCCCCGAATTGAGCGCTCTGGGGCCAACGTCCTGACTTTC
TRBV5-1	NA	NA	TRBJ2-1	CASSLGTDDNEQFF	TGCGCCAGCAGCTTGGGGACAGATGACAATGAGCAGTTCTTC
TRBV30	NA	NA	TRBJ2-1	CAWSVFNEQFF	TGTGCCTGGAGTGTATTCAATGAGCAGTTCTTC
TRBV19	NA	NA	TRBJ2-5	CASSTRRLGTQYF	TGTGCCAGTAGTACTAGGCGGCTGGGAACCCAGTACTTC
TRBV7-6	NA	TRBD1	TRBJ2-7	CASSFRPTGTGISYEQYF	TGTGCCAGCAGCTTTAGGCCTACCGGGACAGGGATTTCCTACGAGCAGTACTTC
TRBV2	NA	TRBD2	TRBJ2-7	CASTGTSGRVSEQYF	TGTGCCAGCACCGGGACTAGCGGGAGGGTATCGGAGCAGTACTTC
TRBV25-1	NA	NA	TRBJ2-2	CASSPTDFANTGELFF	TGTGCCAGCAGTCCTACAGATTTCGCGAACACCGGGGAGCTGTTTTTT
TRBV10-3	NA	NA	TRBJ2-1	CAIKDSRSSYNEQFF	TGTGCCATCAAGGACAGCAGAAGCTCCTACAATGAGCAGTTCTTC
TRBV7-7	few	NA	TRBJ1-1	CALKSLNTEAFF	TGTGCCTTAAAGTCATTGAACACTGAAGCTTTCTTT
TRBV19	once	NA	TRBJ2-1	CASRSTYNEQFF	TGTGCCAGTAGATCGACCTACAATGAGCAGTTCTTC
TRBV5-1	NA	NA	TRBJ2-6	CASTRTGGETGVRGANVLTF	TGCGCCAGCACCCGGACCGGGGGCGAAACGGGAGTGCGCGGGGCCAACGTCCTGACTTTC
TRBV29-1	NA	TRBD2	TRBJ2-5	CSVEEGTSGRPQYF	TGCAGCGTTGAAGAGGGGACTAGCGGGAGGCCCCAGTACTTC
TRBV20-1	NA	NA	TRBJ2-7	CSAAARREQYF	TGCAGTGCAGCGGCTCGTCGGGAGCAGTACTTC
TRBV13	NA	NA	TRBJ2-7	CASSLRGYEQYF	TGTGCCAGCAGCTTAAGAGGGTACGAGCAGTACTTC
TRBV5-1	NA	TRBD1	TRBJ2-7	CASSPGQGSREQYF	TGCGCCAGCAGCCCGGGACAGGGGTCGAGGGAGCAGTACTTC
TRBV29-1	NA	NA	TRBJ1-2	CSVTDTGYGYTF	TGCAGCGTTACCGACACCGGCTATGGCTACACCTTC
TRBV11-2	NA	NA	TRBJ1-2	CASSPTTGTTYGYTF	TGTGCCAGCAGCCCTACCACCGGGACAACCTATGGCTACACCTTC
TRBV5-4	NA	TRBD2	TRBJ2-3	CASSLGTSGYTDTQYF	TGTGCCAGCAGCCTCGGGACTAGCGGGTACACAGATACGCAGTATTTT
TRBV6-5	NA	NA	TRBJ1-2	CASSPLTGSYGYTF	TGTGCCAGCAGCCCTCTCACAGGATCATATGGCTACACCTTC
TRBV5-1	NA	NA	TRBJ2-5	CASSPVGGRKTQYF	TGCGCCAGCAGCCCGGTGGGGGGCCGGAAGACCCAGTACTTC
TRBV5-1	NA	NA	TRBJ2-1	CASSPLISGFSYNEQFF	TGCGCCAGCAGCCCCCTGATAAGCGGGTTCTCCTACAATGAGCAGTTCTTC
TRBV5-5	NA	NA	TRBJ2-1	CASSLDRGASYNEQFF	TGTGCCAGCAGCTTGGATCGCGGGGCGTCCTACAATGAGCAGTTCTTC
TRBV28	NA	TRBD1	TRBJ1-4	CASRKLPGTAGGKLFF	TGTGCCAGCAGGAAACTCCCTGGGACAGCCGGAGGAAAACTGTTTTTT
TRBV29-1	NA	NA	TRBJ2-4	CSVDVTGKNIQYF	TGCAGCGTTGATGTGACAGGAAAAAACATTCAGTACTTC
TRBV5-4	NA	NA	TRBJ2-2	CASSDRGTGELFF	TGTGCCAGCAGCGACCGGGGTACCGGGGAGCTGTTTTTT
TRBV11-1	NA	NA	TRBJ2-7	CASSLLSRAYEQYF	TGTGCCAGCAGCTTACTTTCTAGGGCCTACGAGCAGTACTTC
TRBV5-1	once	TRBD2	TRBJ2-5	CASSLGLAVQETQYF	TGCGCCAGCAGCTTGGGGCTAGCGGTCCAAGAGACCCAGTACTTC